This TCR beta chain was captured in a study of CD8 T cells in ankylosing spondylitis. MiXCR, run by TCRdb on the 5' RACE reads, gives a single entry per CDR3 protein. This sample carries 200,000 to 250,000 distinct CDR3 sequences, roughly 10% of them seen once, and the ten largest clones take less than 25%. This clonotype was detected many times. This CDR3 spans 13 amino acids. CDR1 is SGHRS and CDR2 is YFSETQ in the germline V gene. The V gene lost 4 bases and the J gene lost 3 bases, with 10 bases spanning the gap. The chain recombines TRBV5-1 with TRBJ1-1, with D perhaps matching TRBD1 (5 bases). Sequencing used blood, either unsorted or a sorted T cell fraction (not recorded which). The receptor comes from a male donor with ankylosing spondylitis or in good health (not recorded which). CDR3 loop: CASSTTDYTEAFF. The CDR3 nucleotides read TGCGCCAGCAGCACGACAGATTACACTGAAGCTTTCTTT. Together with reference TRBV5-1 and TRBJ1-1, the CDR3 gives the full variable domain: KAGVTQTPRYLIKTRGQQVTLSCSPISGHRSVSWYQQTPGQGLQFLFEYFSETQRNKGNFPGRFSGRQFSNSRSEMNVSTLELGDSALYLCASSTTDYTEAFFGQGTRLTVV.